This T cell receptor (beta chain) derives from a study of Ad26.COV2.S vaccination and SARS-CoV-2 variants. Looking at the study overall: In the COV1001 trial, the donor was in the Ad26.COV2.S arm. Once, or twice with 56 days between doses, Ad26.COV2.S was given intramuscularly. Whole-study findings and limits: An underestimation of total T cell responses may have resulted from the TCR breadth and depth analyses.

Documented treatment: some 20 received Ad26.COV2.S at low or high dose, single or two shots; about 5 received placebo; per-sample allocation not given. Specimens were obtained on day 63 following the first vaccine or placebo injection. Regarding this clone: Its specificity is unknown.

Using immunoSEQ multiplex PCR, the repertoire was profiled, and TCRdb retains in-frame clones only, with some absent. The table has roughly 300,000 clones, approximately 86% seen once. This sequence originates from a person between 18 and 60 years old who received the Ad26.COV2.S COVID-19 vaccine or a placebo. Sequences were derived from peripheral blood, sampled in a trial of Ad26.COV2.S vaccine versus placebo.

The CDR3: CASSFSEGYYEQYF. DNA for the CDR3: TGTGCCAGCAGCTTTTCGGAGGGGTACTACGAGCAGTACTTC. The V gene is TRBV7-8, the J gene TRBJ2-7; tentative D call: TRBD2 (6 bases). V shed 3 bases and J shed 3 bases, with 12 bases lying between them. The CDR3 is 14 amino acids. Germline-derived CDR1 and CDR2 are SGHVS and FQNEAQ. Together with reference TRBV7-8 and TRBJ2-7, the CDR3 gives the full variable domain: GAGVSQSPRYKVAKRGQDVALRCDPISGHVSLFWYQQALGQGPEFLTYFQNEAQLDKSGLPSDRFFAERPEGSVSTLKIQRTQQEDSAVYLCASSFSEGYYEQYFGPGTRLTVT.